A single sample is the source of the 8 T cell receptor beta chains below, sequenced in a study of T-cell reconstitution after alpha-beta-depleted transplantation in children. Unique molecular identifiers were built into the TCRbeta library. TCRdb passed the PCR reads through MiXCR, listing each CDR3 protein once. The data show about 980,000 distinct CDR3 sequences, 25% to 30% seen once. Specimen: PBMCs, mostly from graft donor cells, collected 360 days after TCRalphabeta/CD19-depleted stem cell transplant. The receptors come from a boy under two years old who had a stem cell transplant for SCID, so the T cells may come from the graft donor.

The chain carries TRBV9 and TRBJ2-5, with 11 bases identical to TRBD1. J lost 5 bases, V lost 4 bases, and 7 bases had no gene match. Germline assignment: CDR1 SGDLS and CDR2 YYNGEE. The CDR3 has 15 amino acids. In DNA, the CDR3 is TGTGCCAGCAGCCCAAGGACAGGGGGCGCGGAGACCCAGTACTTC. It is translated as CASSPRTGGAETQYF.

This clonotype has more than one count but fewer than ten. This chain links TRBV24-1 with TRBJ2-1, with 8 bases aligning to TRBD1. The CDR3 is made up of 15 amino acids. Germline CDR1 KGHDR, CDR2 SFDVKD. Trimming removed 3 bases from V and 8 bases from J; junction bases left unmatched: 8. The CDR3 protein is CATSDRTGRFDEQFF. CDR3 in DNA: TGTGCCACCAGTGATCGGACAGGGCGGTTCGATGAGCAGTTCTTC.

The chain joins TRBV2 to TRBJ1-1; unclear D gene. CDR1 is SNHLY and CDR2 is FYNNEI in the germline V gene. The CDR3 is made up of 13 amino acids. Trimming removed 7 bases from V and 1 base from J, with 10 bases in between. The CDR3 DNA reads as TGTGCCAGCATTACCTGGGGGAACACTGAAGCTTTCTTT. Its protein is CASITWGNTEAFF.

This clonotype was seen a few times. The V call is TRBV7-8, the J call TRBJ2-3; TRBD2 agrees at 12 bases. The V and J ends lost 1 base and 4 bases, in that order; junction bases with no gene match: 12. The CDR3 has 19 amino acids. Per germline, CDR1 SGHVS and CDR2 FQNEAQ. This CDR3 is CASSLVASGGAALADTQYF. For the CDR3, the DNA is TGTGCCAGCAGCTTAGTGGCTAGCGGGGGGGCCGCGTTGGCAGATACGCAGTATTTT.

The chain carries TRBV7-2 and TRBJ2-7; possible D gene TRBD2, 5 bases. Germline loops: CDR1 SGHTA, CDR2 FQGNSA. This CDR3 is built from 14 residues. The V end lost 3 bases, the J end lost 6 bases, and 15 bases lay between the germline ends. The DNA of the CDR3 is TGTGCCAGCAGCTTGCTTCATGGGAGCTGCGAGCAGTACTTC. Residues: CASSLLHGSCEQYF.

This clonotype was counted only a few times. The rearrangement links TRBV29-1 to TRBJ1-2, with D possibly TRBD1 on 6 matching bases. V was pared by 5 bases and J by 4 bases, with 20 bases between. CDR1 is SQVTM, CDR2 ANQGSEA, per germline. The CDR3 sequence is 15 residues long. The CDR3 sequence: CSVFKATGTRYGYTF. The CDR3 DNA sequence: TGCAGCGTTTTTAAGGCAACAGGGACGCGCTATGGCTACACCTTC.

The genes are TRBV21-1 and TRBJ2-2. TRBV21-1 is a documented pseudogene. The CDR3 has 15 amino acids. The CDR3 loop is CASSRAGENTGELFF. CDR3 DNA: TGTGCCAGCAGCAGAGCGGGGGAGAACACCGGGGAGCTGTTTTTT.

The chain uses TRBV11-1 and TRBJ2-3, with 14 bases that match TRBD2. This CDR3 has 20 residues. Losses at the gene ends were 2 bases for V and 5 bases for J; bases not matched to a gene: 15. Germline lookup yields CDR1 SGHAT and CDR2 FQDESV (reference sequence). The CDR3 loop is CASSLKGTGLAGARRDTQYF. The CDR3 DNA reads TGTGCCAGCAGCTTAAAAGGAACGGGACTAGCGGGGGCCCGGAGAGATACGCAGTATTTT.